The 8 T cell receptor beta chains below were found in one sample sequenced in a study of T cell changes during pregnancy in multiple sclerosis (dated by TCRdb to about 2019). The receptor library was made with the immunoSEQ multiplex PCR assay. TCRdb took over this immuneACCESS table, retaining in-frame rearrangements with V and J assigned. Such tables are incomplete; in checked studies, under half of the missing clones stem from an unresolved V gene, and the remainder is unexplained. The sample table contains tens of thousands of clones; only one count was recorded for more than 75% of them. Of the sample, 1.4% falls within the top ten clones. Source: peripheral blood, taken in the third trimester of pregnancy. The source of these receptors is a female donor with multiple sclerosis, enrolled in a pregnancy study.

The chain uses TRBV7-9 and TRBJ2-5; D might be TRBD1 (6 bases). Germline CDR1 and CDR2: SEHNR and FQNEAQ (reference sequence). V dropped 2 bases and J dropped 5 bases, with 15 bases sitting between them. The CDR3 contains 15 residues. The CDR3 DNA reads as TGTGCCAGCAGCTTAACCCCTGGCAGGGGTGAGACCCAGTACTTC. It encodes CASSLTPGRGETQYF.

The genes are TRBV6-5 and TRBJ2-7; TRBD1 matches at 7 bases. Germline CDR1 reads MNHEY; CDR2 reads SVGAGI. With 5 bases clipped from V and 1 base from J, the junction kept 5 bases outside the gene matches. This CDR3 is 14 amino acids long. This CDR3 reads CASSRDRLSYEQYF. CDR3 DNA sequence: TGTGCCAGCAGTCGGGACAGACTTTCCTACGAGCAGTACTTC.

The chain has TRBV6-1 and TRBJ1-1; D gene ambiguous. In germline, CDR1 is MNHNS, CDR2 SASEGT. The V gene lost 6 bases and the J gene lost 1 base, with 15 bases spanning the gap. The CDR3 is 15 amino acids. The CDR3 region has the DNA TGTGCCAGCAGCGCTCAGAGTAGAGGGAACACTGAAGCTTTCTTT. This codes for CASSAQSRGNTEAFF.

This chain uses TRBV30 with TRBJ2-5; the D gene is possibly TRBD1 (5 bases). V dropped 4 bases and J dropped 7 bases, with 13 bases sitting between them. The length of the CDR3 is 12 residues. Germline assignment: CDR1 GTSNPN and CDR2 SVGIG (reference sequence). CDR3 DNA: TGTGCCTGGAAGGGGTGGGGTGGGACCCAGTACTTC. Translated: CAWKGWGGTQYF.

CDR3 residues: CSAPVRDKAFF. The CDR3 nucleotides read TGCAGTGCCCCAGTCCGGGACAAAGCTTTCTTT. This chain joins TRBV20-1 and TRBJ1-1; D possibly corresponds to TRBD1 (6 bases). Germline CDR1 is DFQATT and CDR2 is SNEGSKA (reference sequence). V shed 6 bases and J shed 9 bases, with 14 bases lying between them. The CDR3 consists of 11 residues.

This chain links TRBV7-2 with TRBJ1-2, with 9 bases that match TRBD1. Germline CDR1 and CDR2: SGHTA and FQGNSA. The V segment lost 5 bases and the J segment 4 bases; nucleotides outside the gene matches: 17. The CDR3 consists of 18 residues. CDR3 in amino acids: CASSPEGGQGSSFYGYTF. The CDR3 bases are TGTGCCAGCAGCCCGGAGGGGGGACAGGGATCATCTTTCTATGGCTACACCTTC.

The V call is TRBV7-3, the J call TRBJ2-1, with a tentative D call TRBD2 (6 bases). Germline CDR1 SGHTA, CDR2 FQGTGA. Trimming left V 0 bases short and J 0 bases short, with 15 bases between. The CDR3 loop spans 18 amino acids. The CDR3 DNA follows: TGTGCCAGCAGCTTAACCCGTGGCGGGGCTAGCTCCTACAATGAGCAGTTCTTC. Protein sequence: CASSLTRGGASSYNEQFF.

The V call is TRBV30, the J call TRBJ2-7; D is unclear. Per the germline V gene, CDR1 is GTSNPN and CDR2 is SVGIG (reference sequence). The length of the CDR3 is 13 residues. The V and J ends lost 0 bases and 3 bases respectively, with 9 bases between them. CDR3 loop: CAWSVPVLYEQYF. The DNA of the CDR3 is TGTGCCTGGAGTGTACCGGTGCTCTACGAGCAGTACTTC.